This TCR beta chain was captured in a study of cytomegalovirus exposure and HLA in healthy donors. Notes on the study in general: A later analysis appeared to link common viral pathogens to several of the most significant clusters. Previous analysis showed most TCR beta V segments were productive about 90% or about 30% of the time. When analyzed later, the rates of TCR association showed variation by HLA locus, with DRB1 the most and HLA-C the fewest.

As regards this clone: What it binds is unknown.

Primers: 60 Vbeta forward and 13 Jbeta reverse. Clones were sequenced by immunoSEQ multiplex PCR, and TCRdb holds only the in-frame ones, with some missing. Among about 200,000 clones listed, around 85% were seen once. The donors (healthy individuals) were bone marrow donors. The material sequenced was PBMCs. The source of this sequence is a man aged 45-65 years in good health and CMV-seronegative.

Written as DNA, the CDR3 is TGTGCCAGCAGCGCCCGACAGGGCCCTGCAACTAATGAAAAACTGTTTTTT. Translation: CASSARQGPATNEKLFF. The chain recombines TRBV9 with TRBJ1-4; 7 positions agree with TRBD1. V trimming: 3 bases; J trimming: 0 bases; junction bases outside the gene matches: 8. The V gene's germline CDR1 is SGDLS and CDR2 YYNGEE. The CDR3 contains 17 residues.